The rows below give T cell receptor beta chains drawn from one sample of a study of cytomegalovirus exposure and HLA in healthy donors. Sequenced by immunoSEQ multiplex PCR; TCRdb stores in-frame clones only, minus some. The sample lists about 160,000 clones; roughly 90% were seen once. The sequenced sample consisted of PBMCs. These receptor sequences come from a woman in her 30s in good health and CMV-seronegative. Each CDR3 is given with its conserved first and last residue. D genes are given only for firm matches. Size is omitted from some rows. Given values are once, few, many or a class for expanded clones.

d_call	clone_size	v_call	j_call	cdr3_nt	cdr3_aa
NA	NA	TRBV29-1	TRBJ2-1	TGCAGCGACCGACCCCGGGACAATGAGCAGTTCTTC	CSDRPRDNEQFF
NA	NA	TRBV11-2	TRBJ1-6	TGTGCCAGCAGAAGTGGACGGGGGTGGAATTCACCCCTCCACTTT	CASRSGRGWNSPLHF
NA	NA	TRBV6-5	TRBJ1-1	TGTGCCAGCAGTTACTCGCCCCGGACAGAAGCTTTCTTT	CASSYSPRTEAFF
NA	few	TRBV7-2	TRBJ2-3	TGTGCCAGCAGCCGAGACGGGCCCACAGATACGCAGTATTTT	CASSRDGPTDTQYF
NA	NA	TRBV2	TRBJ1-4	TGTGCCAGCAGTGAAGCAGGGTCGCGGGCTAATGAAAAACTGTTTTTT	CASSEAGSRANEKLFF
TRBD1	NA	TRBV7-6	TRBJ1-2	TGTGCCAGCAGCTTTCCCGGGACAGGGGGCGTCCAAGGCTACACCTTC	CASSFPGTGGVQGYTF
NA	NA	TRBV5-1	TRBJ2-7	TGCGCCAGCAGCTCTGGCATTGCACGTCCCTCCTACGAGCAGTACTTC	CASSSGIARPSYEQYF
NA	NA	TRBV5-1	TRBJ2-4	TGCGCCAGCAGCTTAGCCGGGACACCTCAGGACATTCAGTACTTC	CASSLAGTPQDIQYF
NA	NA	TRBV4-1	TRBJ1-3	TGCGCCAGCAGCCAAGATCGGGTAGACACCATATATTTT	CASSQDRVDTIYF
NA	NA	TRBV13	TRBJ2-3	TGTGCCAGCAGCTTAGAGGGTACAGATACGCAGTATTTT	CASSLEGTDTQYF
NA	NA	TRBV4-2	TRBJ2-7	TGTGCCAGCAGCCAAGCGTTTAAAGGTGCAAGCACCTACGAGCAGTACTTC	CASSQAFKGASTYEQYF
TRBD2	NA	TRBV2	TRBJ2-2	TGTGCCAGCACTGGACTAGCGGGAGGATCGGGGACCGGGGAGCTGTTTTTT	CASTGLAGGSGTGELFF
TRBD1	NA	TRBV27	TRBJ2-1	TGTGCCAGCAGTTTGGACAGGGGGCTCGACAATGAGCAGTTCTTC	CASSLDRGLDNEQFF
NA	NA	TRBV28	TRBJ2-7	TGTGCCAGCAGTTTATCGTGGGAAGGTTCCTACGAGCAGTACTTC	CASSLSWEGSYEQYF
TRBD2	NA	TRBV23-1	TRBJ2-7	TGCGCCAGCAGTCAGGACGTAGCGGGAGGGGAGGAGCAGTACTTC	CASSQDVAGGEEQYF
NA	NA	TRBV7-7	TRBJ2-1	TGTGCCAGCAGCTTAGGACCCAGGGGAATGTACAATGAGCAGTTCTTC	CASSLGPRGMYNEQFF
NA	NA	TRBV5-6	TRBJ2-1	TGTGCCAGCAGCTTGCGGGCGGTTAGCTCCTACAATGAGCAGTTCTTC	CASSLRAVSSYNEQFF